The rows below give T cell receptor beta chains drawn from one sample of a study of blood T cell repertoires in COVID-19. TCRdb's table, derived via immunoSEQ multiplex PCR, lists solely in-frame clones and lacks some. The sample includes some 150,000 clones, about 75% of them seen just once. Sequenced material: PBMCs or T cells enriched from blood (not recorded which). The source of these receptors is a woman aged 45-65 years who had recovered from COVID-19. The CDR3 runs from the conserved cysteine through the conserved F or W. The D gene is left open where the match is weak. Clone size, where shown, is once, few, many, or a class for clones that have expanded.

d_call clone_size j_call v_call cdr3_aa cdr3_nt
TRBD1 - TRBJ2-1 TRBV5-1 CASSSNQGAQTYNEQFF TGCGCCAGCAGCTCCAATCAGGGGGCGCAGACCTACAATGAGCAGTTCTTC
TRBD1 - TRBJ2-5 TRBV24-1 CATSDPIGGPRKETQYF TGTGCCACCAGTGACCCGATAGGGGGCCCCCGAAAAGAGACCCAGTACTTC
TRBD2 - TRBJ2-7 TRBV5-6 CASSFLSASGSYEQYF TGTGCCAGCAGCTTCCTGTCGGCTAGCGGGTCTTACGAGCAGTACTTC
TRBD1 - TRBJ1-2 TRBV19 CASSKDRGANGYTF TGTGCCAGTAGTAAGGACAGGGGTGCGAATGGCTACACCTTC
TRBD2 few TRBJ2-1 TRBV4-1 CASSPTRVAGGPGEQFF TGCGCCAGCAGCCCCACCCGAGTAGCGGGAGGGCCTGGTGAGCAGTTCTTC
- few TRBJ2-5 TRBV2 CASSEARVETQYF TGTGCCAGCAGTGAAGCGCGGGTCGAGACCCAGTACTTC
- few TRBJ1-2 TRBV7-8 CASSPPQGGYTF TGTGCCAGCAGCCCCCCCCAGGGTGGCTACACCTTC
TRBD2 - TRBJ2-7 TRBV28 CASSPRGGLASWSSYEQYF TGTGCCAGCAGTCCTCGTGGGGGACTAGCGTCATGGAGCTCCTACGAGCAGTACTTC
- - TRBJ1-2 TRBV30 CAWSLNRGYTF TGTGCCTGGAGTCTAAACAGGGGCTACACCTTC
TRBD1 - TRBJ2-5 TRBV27 CASSDRGRSETQYF TGTGCCAGCAGCGACAGGGGGCGGTCAGAGACCCAGTACTTC
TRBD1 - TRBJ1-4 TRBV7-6 CASSSGTGWDEKLFF TGTGCCAGCAGCTCCGGGACAGGGTGGGATGAAAAACTGTTTTTT
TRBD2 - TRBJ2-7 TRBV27 CASSPKGLAGGYEQYF TGTGCCAGCAGTCCGAAGGGACTAGCGGGAGGGTACGAGCAGTACTTC
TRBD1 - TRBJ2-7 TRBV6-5 CASSDRGRGEQYF TGTGCCAGCAGCGACAGGGGGCGGGGTGAGCAGTACTTC
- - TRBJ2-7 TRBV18 CASSPSVHEQYF TGTGCCAGCTCACCTAGTGTGCACGAGCAGTACTTC
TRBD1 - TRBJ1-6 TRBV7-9 CASSLAGGIIHF TGTGCCAGCAGCTTGGCAGGGGGAATCATCCACTTT
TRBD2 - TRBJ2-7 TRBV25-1 CASSELGEGTPPHYEQYF TGTGCCAGCAGTGAGCTGGGGGAGGGAACTCCTCCGCACTACGAGCAGTACTTC
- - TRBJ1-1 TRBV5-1 CASSPTSGGTEAFF TGCGCCAGCAGCCCGACGTCCGGGGGTACTGAAGCTTTCTTT
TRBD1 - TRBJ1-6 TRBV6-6 CASSYSSGTGGSPLHF TGTGCCAGCAGTTACTCATCGGGGACAGGGGGTTCACCCCTCCACTTT
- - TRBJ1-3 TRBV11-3 CASSPSPSSGNTIYF TGTGCCAGCAGCCCTAGCCCCAGCTCTGGAAACACCATATATTTT
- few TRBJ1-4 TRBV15 CATSRAPGGGEKLFF TGTGCCACCAGCAGAGCCCCTGGGGGGGGCGAAAAACTGTTTTTT
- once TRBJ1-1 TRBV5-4 CASSPLFAGADTEAFF TGTGCCAGCAGCCCCTTGTTTGCGGGCGCGGACACTGAAGCTTTCTTT
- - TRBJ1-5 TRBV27 CASSFSTGGNQPQHF TGTGCCAGCAGTTTCAGTACAGGTGGCAATCAGCCCCAGCATTTT
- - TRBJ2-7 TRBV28 CASSQLNEQYF TGTGCCAGCAGCCAACTGAACGAGCAGTACTTC
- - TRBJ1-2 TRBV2 CASSELLGAGGYTF TGTGCCAGCAGTGAACTCCTGGGGGCTGGCGGCTACACCTTC
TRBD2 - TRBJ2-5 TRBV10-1 CASSEGLGGQETQYF TGCGCCAGCAGTGAAGGCTTGGGGGGGCAAGAGACCCAGTACTTC
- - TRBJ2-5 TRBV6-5 CASSRLGTQETQYF TGTGCCAGCAGCCGATTGGGCACCCAAGAGACCCAGTACTTC
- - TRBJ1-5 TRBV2 CASRGEGDQPQHF TGTGCCAGCAGGGGGGAGGGCGATCAGCCCCAGCATTTT
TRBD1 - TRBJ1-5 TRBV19 CASMGGGTGNQPQHF TGTGCCAGTATGGGGGGCGGGACAGGGAATCAGCCCCAGCATTTT
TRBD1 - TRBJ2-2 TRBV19 CASSRGQGADTGELFF TGTGCCAGTAGTAGGGGACAGGGGGCCGACACCGGGGAGCTGTTTTTT
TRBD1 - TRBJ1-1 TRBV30 CAWSADRGQTEAFF TGTGCCTGGAGTGCAGACAGGGGTCAAACTGAAGCTTTCTTT
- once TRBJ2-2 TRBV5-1 CASSLDRRNGELFF TGCGCCAGCAGCTTGGATCGGCGGAATGGGGAGCTGTTTTTT
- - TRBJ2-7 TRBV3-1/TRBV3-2 CASSREGRWEQYF TGTGCCAGCAGCCGTGAAGGGAGGTGGGAGCAGTACTTC